This is a list of T cell receptor beta chains from one sample in a study of breast tumors, draining lymph nodes, adjacent tissues. One entry per CDR3 protein results from TCRdb running MiXCR on the multiplex PCR reads. The data show about 35,000 distinct CDR3 sequences, with approximately 37% seen just once and about a tenth held by the top ten. Sequencing was performed on breast tumor tissue. The receptors were gathered from a female donor with breast cancer. Some clones in this sample may be carry-over from other donors' samples. Both conserved end residues are part of each CDR3. Fields, in order: clone size, J gene, D gene, V gene, CDR3 DNA, CDR3 protein. D genes are given only for firm matches. Clone size is shown for a subset of rows, as once, few, many or a class of expanded clone.

>many|TRBJ2-3|TRBD2|TRBV7-9
TGTGCCAGCAGCATAAGACTAGCGGGAGAGGGGACAGATACGCAGTATTTT
CASSIRLAGEGTDTQYF
>many|TRBJ2-7|TRBD1|TRBV6-1
TGTGCCAGCAGCTGGGACAGCTCCTACGAGCAGTACTTC
CASSWDSSYEQYF
>many|TRBJ2-7|TRBD1|TRBV6-5
TGTGCCAGCAGTTACGCGGGTCCGGGACAGGGAAACGAGCAGTACTTC
CASSYAGPGQGNEQYF
>-|TRBJ2-1|-|TRBV6-2/TRBV6-3
TGTGCCAGCACCGGAGTAGTGGGCAATGAGCAGTTCTTC
CASTGVVGNEQFF
>once|TRBJ1-1|TRBD1|TRBV19
TGTGCCAGTAACAACAGGGGAGGGACTGAAGCTTTCTTT
CASNNRGGTEAFF
>many|TRBJ2-6|-|TRBV5-6
TGTGCCAGCAGCTTCGGGTCCGGCTCTGGGGCCAACGTCCTGACTTTC
CASSFGSGSGANVLTF
>many|TRBJ2-7|TRBD1|TRBV20-1
TGCAGTGCAACAGCCCCGGGACAGGGGACCTACGAGCAGTACTTC
CSATAPGQGTYEQYF
>few|TRBJ2-2|-|TRBV27
TGTGCCAGCAGCCAGGGGCGTAGTACCGGGGAGCTGTTTTTT
CASSQGRSTGELFF
>once|TRBJ2-2|TRBD1|TRBV7-3
TGTGCCAGCAGCTTAACGGGACAGGAAGCCGGGGAGCTGTTTTTT
CASSLTGQEAGELFF
>-|TRBJ2-1|-|TRBV12-3/TRBV12-4
TGTGCCAGCAGCTTCGGCAGGGACAATGAGCAGTTCTTC
CASSFGRDNEQFF
>-|TRBJ2-3|-|TRBV18
TGTGCCAGCTCACCACCGGGGACCACAGATACGCAGTATTTT
CASSPPGTTDTQYF